Listed here are 26 T cell receptor beta chains from one sample, sequenced in a study of siplizumab effects on memory and regulatory T cells. The data were produced by immunoSEQ multiplex PCR, yet TCRdb's version contains in-frame clones alone and is incomplete. The data contain tens of thousands of clones, approximately 95% of them singletons. The sequencing sample was made of CD8+ T cells sorted from blood. The receptors come from a human donor in good health.

This clone was counted a few times. This chain links TRBV2 with TRBJ1-5, with a possible D match to TRBD1 (6 bases). The CDR3 consists of 13 residues. Germline V gene lookup returns CDR1 SNHLY and CDR2 FYNNEI. V lost 8 bases to trimming and J lost 3 bases, with 11 bases between them. CDR3 nucleotides: TGTGCCAGCTGGCAGGGGCTCAATCAGCCCCAGCATTTT. This sequence encodes CASWQGLNQPQHF.

This chain links TRBV6-6 with TRBJ2-2; D is perhaps TRBD1 (6 bases). Germline V gene lookup returns CDR1 MNHNY and CDR2 SVGAGI (reference sequence). The CDR3 is 13 amino acids. Trimming left V 7 bases short and J 7 bases short, with 13 bases between. The CDR3 here is CASTGDTYGELFF. DNA for the CDR3: TGTGCCAGCACAGGGGACACCTACGGGGAGCTGTTTTTT.

This chain joins TRBV28 and TRBJ2-7; D not certain. V was pared by 8 bases and J by 2 bases, with 7 bases between. The CDR3 extends over 11 amino acids. CDR1 and CDR2 (germline): MDHEN, SYDVKM. The CDR3 sequence: CASRAAYEQYF. CDR3 nucleotides: TGTGCCAGCCGGGCAGCCTACGAGCAGTACTTC.

The chain couples TRBV7-3 to TRBJ2-2; D gene ambiguous. V was cut by 1 base and J by 0 bases, with 12 bases left in between. The CDR3 consists of 17 residues. The germline CDR1 and CDR2 sequences are SGHTA and FQGTGA. Here the CDR3 reads CASSLNSQRANTGELFF. The DNA for the CDR3 is TGTGCCAGCAGCTTAAATAGCCAGCGAGCGAACACCGGGGAGCTGTTTTTT.

In its sample, this clone was seen a few times. The chain employs TRBV6-1 and TRBJ2-4; the D is unclear. The germline V gene encodes CDR1 MNHNS and CDR2 SASEGT. This CDR3 has 14 residues. The ends were cut back, 2 bases at V and 6 bases at J, with 11 bases in the middle. In DNA, the CDR3 is TGTGCCAGCAGTGAAACACTGGAAGGAAACATTCAGTACTTC. This sequence encodes CASSETLEGNIQYF.

The chain combines TRBV28 with TRBJ2-3; 8 positions agree with TRBD1. V lost 7 bases to trimming and J lost 0 bases; unmatched junction nucleotides: 3. Germline V gene lookup returns CDR1 MDHEN and CDR2 SYDVKM. This CDR3 has 14 amino acids. CDR3 sequence: CASKRTGSTDTQYF. The CDR3 DNA is TGTGCCAGCAAGAGGACAGGGAGCACAGATACGCAGTATTTT.

The rearrangement links TRBV5-4 to TRBJ2-3, with 9 positions matching TRBD1. Germline V CDR1 and CDR2: SGHNT, YYREEE (reference sequence). J lost 2 bases, V lost 2 bases, and 6 bases had no gene match. The CDR3 has 16 residues. This chain's CDR3 is CASSLFRDRVTDTQYF. DNA of the CDR3: TGTGCCAGCAGCTTATTCCGGGACAGGGTCACAGATACGCAGTATTTT.

This clone was observed once. V and J are TRBV7-9 and TRBJ2-1, with unresolved D. Germline CDR1 reads SEHNR; CDR2 reads FQNEAQ (reference sequence). Trimming took 3 bases from V and 11 from J, leaving 8 bases between them. The CDR3 is made up of 11 amino acids. In DNA form, the CDR3 reads TGTGCCAGCAGCTTGGGTCCGAAGCAGTTCTTC. Translated: CASSLGPKQFF.

This clone was recorded once. The rearrangement uses TRBV4-1 and TRBJ2-2, with 8 bases lining up with TRBD2. The germline V gene encodes CDR1 MGHRA and CDR2 YSYEKL. V lost 3 bases to trimming and J lost 3 bases; unmatched junction nucleotides: 6. The CDR3 runs 16 residues. The CDR3 DNA is TGCGCCAGCAGCCAGAAAGCGGGGGCGGACACCGGGGAGCTGTTTTTT. Translating it yields CASSQKAGADTGELFF.

To note about this clone: One junction end does not reproduce the germline sequence, and a read error may be involved. The chain recombines TRBV30 with TRBJ2-1, with D perhaps being TRBD1 or TRBD2 (5 bases each). The CDR3 spans 13 residues. The germline gives CDR1 GTSNPN, CDR2 SVGIG (reference sequence). This chain's CDR3 is CAWNRDPYSEQFF. CDR3 bases: TGTGCCTGGAACCGGGACCCCTACAGTGAGCAGTTCTTC.

CDR3 bases: TGTGCCAGCAGCCCCGGGACAGGGGGTGCGTACAATGAGCAGTTCTTC. It specifies CASSPGTGGAYNEQFF. The chain recombines TRBV25-1 with TRBJ2-1; 11 nucleotides line up with TRBD1. V lost 6 bases, J lost 4 bases, and 8 bases stayed unmatched. The CDR3 runs to 16 residues. Germline assignment: CDR1 MGHDK and CDR2 SYGVNS.

V and J are TRBV28 and TRBJ2-7; a weak D match, TRBD1 (5 bases). The V end was cut by 7 bases, the J end by 6 bases, with 19 bases between. From germline, CDR1 is MDHEN and CDR2 SYDVKM. CDR3 length: 14 amino acids. CDR3 loop: CASNLGRAEGEQYF. DNA of the CDR3: TGTGCCAGCAACTTGGGCAGGGCTGAAGGCGAGCAGTACTTC.

The chain joins TRBV6-1 to TRBJ1-1, with 12 positions matching TRBD1. The germline V gene has CDR1 MNHNS and CDR2 SASEGT. There are 14 residues in the CDR3. The junction had 3 bases not matched to a gene; V was cut back by 6 bases and J by 4 bases. The CDR3 DNA follows: TGTGCCAGCAGGGGACAGGGGGCGGTCACTGAAGCTTTCTTT. Translated, it gives CASRGQGAVTEAFF.

This rearrangement joins TRBV27 to TRBJ2-7; D not resolved. CDR1 is MNHEY, CDR2 SMNVEV, per germline (reference sequence). This CDR3 region has 11 residues. Trimming left V 8 bases short and J 6 bases short, with 11 bases between. The CDR3: CASLPESEQYF. The DNA of the CDR3 is TGTGCCAGCCTACCAGAGAGCGAGCAGTACTTC.

This clone has just a few counts. The CDR3 region is CASSLAAYSNQPQHF. The CDR3 nucleotides read TGTGCCAGCAGCTTAGCCGCGTATAGCAATCAGCCCCAGCATTTT. The chain employs TRBV7-6 and TRBJ1-5; D is ambiguous. This CDR3 region has 15 residues. Trimming removed 0 bases at V and 0 bases at J, with 6 bases between. In germline, CDR1 is SGHVS, CDR2 FNYEAQ.

The chain joins TRBV6-1 to TRBJ2-1; D may be TRBD2 (5 bases). The CDR3 runs to 14 residues. CDR1 and CDR2 from the germline V gene are MNHNS and SASEGT. Deletions cut 6 bases from V and 4 bases from J, with 13 bases between. The CDR3 loop is CASSPRVGYNEQFF. DNA for the CDR3: TGTGCCAGCAGCCCGAGGGTAGGATACAATGAGCAGTTCTTC.

This clone has a single count. V and J are TRBV7-2 and TRBJ2-7; TRBD1 matches at 9 bases. CDR1 SGHTA and CDR2 FQGNSA come from the germline V gene. Germline trimming cut 5 bases from V and 1 base from J; bases unmatched to any gene: 6. The CDR3 spans 15 residues. The chain's CDR3 is CASSKGQGYSYEQYF. The CDR3 nucleotides are TGTGCCAGCAGCAAGGGACAGGGCTATTCCTACGAGCAGTACTTC.

This chain connects TRBV29-1 to TRBJ1-3; a possible D gene is TRBD1 (5 bases). Between the trimmed V and J ends, which lost 7 bases and 1 base, there was a span of 14 bases. The CDR3 has 14 amino acids. The germline gives CDR1 SQVTM, CDR2 ANQGSEA. In DNA, the CDR3 is TGCAGCGCCCAACCTCGGGGGTCTGGAAACACCATATATTTT. This sequence encodes CSAQPRGSGNTIYF.

This rearrangement joins TRBV2 to TRBJ2-3; 11 bases map to TRBD2. Losses at the gene ends were 10 bases for V and 0 bases for J; bases not matched to a gene: 6. The CDR3 length is 15 residues. Germline V gene sequence: CDR1 SNHLY, CDR2 FYNNEI. In DNA form, the CDR3 reads TGTGCCACTAGGAGGACTAGCGGGAGCACAGATACGCAGTATTTT. It yields the protein CATRRTSGSTDTQYF.

This rearrangement joins TRBV27 to TRBJ2-3, with 9 bases identical to TRBD2. Trimming at V came to 8 bases and at J to 2 bases, leaving 2 bases not matched to a gene. Germline CDR1 reads MNHEY; CDR2 reads SMNVEV (reference sequence). The CDR3 contains 13 residues. The CDR3 loop reads CASGTSNTDTQYF. The CDR3 region has the DNA TGTGCCAGCGGGACTAGCAACACAGATACGCAGTATTTT.

The chain employs TRBV9 and TRBJ2-7; possible D gene TRBD2, 7 bases. Germline V lookup: CDR1 SGDLS, CDR2 YYNGEE. This CDR3 spans 14 amino acids. The V gene lost 4 bases and the J gene lost 9 bases, with 20 bases spanning the gap. CDR3 amino acids: CASSPRGEGHVQYF. The CDR3 nucleotides are TGTGCCAGCAGCCCAAGGGGGGAGGGACATGTGCAGTACTTC.

The chain couples TRBV7-9 to TRBJ1-2, with no clear D. The germline CDR1 and CDR2 sequences are SEHNR and FQNEAQ (reference sequence). The CDR3 spans 15 residues. V dropped 1 base and J dropped 8 bases, with 17 bases sitting between them. The CDR3 bases are TGTGCCAGCAGCTTAGAAGAACAGTTCGTGGACGGCTACACCTTC. Residues: CASSLEEQFVDGYTF.

CDR3 DNA sequence: TGTGCCAGCAGTTTCGATAAAGGAGATACGCAGTATTTT. Its protein product is CASSFDKGDTQYF. V gene TRBV27 combines with J gene TRBJ2-3; D gene uncertain. With 3 bases removed from V and 5 bases from J, the gap between germline ends came to 9 bases. This CDR3 comprises 13 residues. Germline V CDR1 and CDR2: MNHEY, SMNVEV (reference sequence).

This chain links TRBV11-3 with TRBJ2-7; TRBD2 matches at 8 bases. This CDR3 has 15 amino acids. Trimming took 1 base from V and 6 from J; bases not matched to a gene: 8. Germline assignment: CDR1 SGHNT and CDR2 YENEEA. The CDR3 DNA sequence: TGTGCCAGCAGCTTAGCCACGGGAGGGCCGGGCGAGCAGTACTTC. Its protein is CASSLATGGPGEQYF.

V usage is TRBV9 and J usage is TRBJ2-1; 9 bases are shared with TRBD2. The J segment lost 0 bases and the V segment lost 3 bases, leaving 4 bases of the junction unmatched. CDR3 size: 16 residues. Germline V gene data show CDR1 as SGDLS and CDR2 as YYNGEE. The CDR3 loop is CASSGSGSSSYNEQFF. CDR3 bases: TGTGCCAGCAGCGGTAGCGGGAGTTCCTCCTACAATGAGCAGTTCTTC. Combining the CDR3 with reference TRBV9 and TRBJ2-1 gives the whole variable domain DSGVTQTPKHLITATGQRVTLRCSPRSGDLSVYWYQQSLDQGLQFLIQYYNGEERAKGNILERFSAQQFPDLHSELNLSSLELGDSALYFCASSGSGSSSYNEQFFGPGTRLTVL.

DNA of the CDR3: TGTGCCAGCAGCCCGGTGTCGGGAGGGGGGACCGGGGAGCTGTTTTTT. This translates into CASSPVSGGGTGELFF. This chain connects TRBV5-4 to TRBJ2-2, with 8 positions matching TRBD2. The CDR3 loop spans 16 amino acids. With 4 bases clipped from V and 5 bases from J, the junction kept 10 bases outside the gene matches. Germline lookup yields CDR1 SGHNT and CDR2 YYREEE (reference sequence).